This TCR beta chain was captured in a study of T cells in women clearing cervical HPV infection. Clones were sequenced by immunoSEQ multiplex PCR, and TCRdb holds only the in-frame ones, with some missing. The data include some 9,800 clones; the top ten clones carry around 8.5%. This CDR3 region has 13 residues. Germline V gives CDR1 MNHEY, CDR2 SVGEGT. Notes on this clone: The observed sequence ends 3 residues before the CDR3 terminus, with the missing tail filled in from the germline J gene.

Specimen: blood buffy coat. This chain uses TRBV6-2 or TRBV6-3 with TRBJ2-4; 7 bases agree with TRBD1. The clonotype comes from a woman between 18 and 75 years old with a cervical HPV16 infection that either progressed to CIN3+ or cleared (not recorded which). The sequenced part of the CDR3 DNA is TGTGCCAGCAATGACAGGGCCGATGTAGGT. It codes for CASNDRADVG. The whole CDR3 region reads CASNDRADVGQYF.